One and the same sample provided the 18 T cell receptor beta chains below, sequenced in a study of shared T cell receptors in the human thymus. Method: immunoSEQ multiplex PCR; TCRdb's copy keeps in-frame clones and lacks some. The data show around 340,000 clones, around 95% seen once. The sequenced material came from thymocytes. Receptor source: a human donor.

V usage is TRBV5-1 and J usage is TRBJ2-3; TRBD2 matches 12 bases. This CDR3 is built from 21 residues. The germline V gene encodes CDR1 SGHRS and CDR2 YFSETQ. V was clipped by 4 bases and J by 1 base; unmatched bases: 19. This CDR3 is CASSLFHRTSGTFPRTDTQYF. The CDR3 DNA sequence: TGCGCCAGCAGCCTATTCCACCGGACTAGCGGGACGTTCCCCCGCACAGATACGCAGTATTTT.

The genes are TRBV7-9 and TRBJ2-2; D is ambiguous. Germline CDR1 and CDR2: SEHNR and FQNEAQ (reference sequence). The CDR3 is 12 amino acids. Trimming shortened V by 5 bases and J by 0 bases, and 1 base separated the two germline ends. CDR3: CASSTNTGELFF. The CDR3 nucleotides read TGTGCCAGCAGCACGAACACCGGGGAGCTGTTTTTT.

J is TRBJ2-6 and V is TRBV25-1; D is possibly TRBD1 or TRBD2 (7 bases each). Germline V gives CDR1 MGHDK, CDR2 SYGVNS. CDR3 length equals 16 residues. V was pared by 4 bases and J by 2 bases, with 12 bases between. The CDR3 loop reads CASSVQGGPGANVLTF. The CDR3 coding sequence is TGTGCCAGCAGTGTCCAGGGGGGGCCTGGGGCCAACGTCCTGACTTTC.

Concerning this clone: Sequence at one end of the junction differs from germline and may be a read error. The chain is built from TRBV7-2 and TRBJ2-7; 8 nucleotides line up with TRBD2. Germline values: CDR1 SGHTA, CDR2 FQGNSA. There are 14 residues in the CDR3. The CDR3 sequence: CASTLAGSSYEQYF. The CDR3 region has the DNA TGTGCCAGCACCTTAGCGGGGAGCTCCTACGAGCAGTACTTC.

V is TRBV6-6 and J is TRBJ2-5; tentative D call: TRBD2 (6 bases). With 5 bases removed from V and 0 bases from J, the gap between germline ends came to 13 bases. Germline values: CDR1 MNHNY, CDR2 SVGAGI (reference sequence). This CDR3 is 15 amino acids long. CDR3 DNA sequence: TGTGCCAGCAGTATTAGGAGGGCGTACCAAGAGACCCAGTACTTC. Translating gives CASSIRRAYQETQYF.

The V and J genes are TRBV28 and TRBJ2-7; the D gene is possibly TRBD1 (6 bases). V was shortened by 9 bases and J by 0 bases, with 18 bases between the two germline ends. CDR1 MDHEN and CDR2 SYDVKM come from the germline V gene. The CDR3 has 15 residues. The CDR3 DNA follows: TGTGCCAGTCGAGAGACAGGCTCCTTCTCCTACGAGCAGTACTTC. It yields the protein CASRETGSFSYEQYF.

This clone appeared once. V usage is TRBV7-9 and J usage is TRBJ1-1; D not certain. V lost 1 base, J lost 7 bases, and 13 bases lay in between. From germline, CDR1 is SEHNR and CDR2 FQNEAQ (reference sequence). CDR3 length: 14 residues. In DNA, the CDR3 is TGTGCCAGCAGCTTAGTGTCCAGGCCTCATGAAGCTTTCTTT. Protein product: CASSLVSRPHEAFF.

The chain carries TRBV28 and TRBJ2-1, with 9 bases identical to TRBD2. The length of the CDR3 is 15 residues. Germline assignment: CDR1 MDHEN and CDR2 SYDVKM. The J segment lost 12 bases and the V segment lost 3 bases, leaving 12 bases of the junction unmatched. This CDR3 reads CASSFRAGGEDSQFF. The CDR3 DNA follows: TGTGCCAGCAGTTTTAGAGCGGGGGGCGAGGACTCGCAGTTCTTC.

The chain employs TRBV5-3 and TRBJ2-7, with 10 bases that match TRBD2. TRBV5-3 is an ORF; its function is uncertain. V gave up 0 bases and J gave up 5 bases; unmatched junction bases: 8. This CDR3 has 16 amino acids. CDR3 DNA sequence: TGTGCCAGAAGCTTGGGGACCGGGACTAGCGCCCACGAGCAGTACTTC. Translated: CARSLGTGTSAHEQYF.

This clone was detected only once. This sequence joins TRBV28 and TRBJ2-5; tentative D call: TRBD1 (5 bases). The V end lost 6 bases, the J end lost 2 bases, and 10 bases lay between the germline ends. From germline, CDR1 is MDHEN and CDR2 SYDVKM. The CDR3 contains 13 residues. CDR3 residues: CASRAGYQETQYF. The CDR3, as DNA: TGTGCCAGCAGAGCAGGGTATCAAGAGACCCAGTACTTC.

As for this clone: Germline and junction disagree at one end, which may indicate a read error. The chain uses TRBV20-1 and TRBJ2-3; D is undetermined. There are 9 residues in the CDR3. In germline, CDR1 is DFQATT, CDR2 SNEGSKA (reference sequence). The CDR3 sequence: CSAGARWHF. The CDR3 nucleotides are TGCAGTGCTGGCGCGAGGTGGCATTTT.

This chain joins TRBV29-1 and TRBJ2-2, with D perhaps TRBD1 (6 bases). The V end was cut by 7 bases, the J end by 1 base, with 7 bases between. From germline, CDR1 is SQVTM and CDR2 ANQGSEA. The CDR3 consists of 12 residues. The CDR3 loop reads CSGQVNTGELFF. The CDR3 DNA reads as TGCAGCGGACAGGTGAACACCGGGGAGCTGTTTTTT.

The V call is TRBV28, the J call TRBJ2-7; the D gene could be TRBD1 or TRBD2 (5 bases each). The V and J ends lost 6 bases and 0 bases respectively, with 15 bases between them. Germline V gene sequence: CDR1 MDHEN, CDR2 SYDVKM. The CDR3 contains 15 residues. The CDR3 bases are TGTGCCAGCAGCCCAGGGACGGCAAGCTCCTACGAGCAGTACTTC. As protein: CASSPGTASSYEQYF.

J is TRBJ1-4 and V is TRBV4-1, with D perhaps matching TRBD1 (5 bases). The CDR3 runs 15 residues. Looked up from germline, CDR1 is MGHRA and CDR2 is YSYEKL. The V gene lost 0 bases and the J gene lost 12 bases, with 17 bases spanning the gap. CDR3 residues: CASSQDTGPPDELFF. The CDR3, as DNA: TGCGCCAGCAGCCAAGATACGGGACCGCCTGATGAACTGTTTTTT.

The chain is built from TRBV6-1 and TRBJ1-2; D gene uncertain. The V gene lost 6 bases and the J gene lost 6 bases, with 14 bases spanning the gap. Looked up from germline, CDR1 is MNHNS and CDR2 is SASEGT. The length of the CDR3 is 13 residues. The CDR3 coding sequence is TGTGCCAGCAGCGAGGATGGAGAGAATGGCTACACCTTC. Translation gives CASSEDGENGYTF.

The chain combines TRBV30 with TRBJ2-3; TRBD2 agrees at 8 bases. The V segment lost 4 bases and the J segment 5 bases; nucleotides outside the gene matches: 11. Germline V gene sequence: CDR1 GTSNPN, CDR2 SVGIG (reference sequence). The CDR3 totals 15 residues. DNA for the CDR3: TGTGCCTGGATTTTAAGAGCGGGAGCTAAAGATACGCAGTATTTT. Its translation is CAWILRAGAKDTQYF.

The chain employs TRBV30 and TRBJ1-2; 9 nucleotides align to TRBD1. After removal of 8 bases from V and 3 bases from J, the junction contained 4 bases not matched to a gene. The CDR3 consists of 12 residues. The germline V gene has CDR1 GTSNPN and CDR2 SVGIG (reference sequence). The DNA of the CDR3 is TGTGCCATCTGGACAGGGGACTATGGCTACACCTTC. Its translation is CAIWTGDYGYTF.

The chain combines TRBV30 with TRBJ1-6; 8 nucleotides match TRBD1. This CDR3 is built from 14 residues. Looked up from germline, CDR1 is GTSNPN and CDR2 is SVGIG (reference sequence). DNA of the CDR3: TGTTCCACAGGGGGGCCGTTCTATAATTCACCCCTCCACTTT. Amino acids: CSTGGPFYNSPLHF. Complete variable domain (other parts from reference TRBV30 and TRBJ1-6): SQTIHQWPATLVQPVGSPLSLECTVEGTSNPNLYWYRQAAGRGLQLLFYSVGIGQISSEVPQNLSASRPQDRQFILSSKKLLLSDSGFYLCSTGGPFYNSPLHFGNGTRLTVT.